A selection of T cell receptor beta chains follows, all from one sample in a study of blood T cell repertoires in COVID-19. The table came from immunoSEQ multiplex PCR; TCRdb's copy has only in-frame clones and leaves some out. The sample has 35,000 or so clones, almost 90% seen once. Sequenced input: peripheral blood. Receptors originate from a man aged 65 to 79 with acute or convalescent COVID-19. The CDR3 runs from the conserved cysteine through the conserved F or W. The D gene is left open where the match is weak. Size values are once, few and many counts, or a class for expanded clones, and some rows have none.

D gene	clone size	CDR3 length	J gene	V gene	CDR3 protein	CDR3 DNA
TRBD1	few	15	TRBJ1-3	TRBV28	CASSQTGISGNTIYF	TGTGCCAGCAGTCAGACAGGGATCTCTGGAAACACCATATATTTT
NA	NA	13	TRBJ2-1	TRBV3-1/TRBV3-2	CASSQAAGTKQFF	TGTGCCAGCAGCCAAGCTGCGGGGACCAAGCAGTTCTTC
NA	NA	15	TRBJ2-1	TRBV5-1	CASSLALSSYNEQFF	TGCGCCAGCAGCTTGGCGCTAAGCTCCTACAATGAGCAGTTCTTC
NA	NA	13	TRBJ1-5	TRBV3-1/TRBV3-2	CASSQRLNQPQHF	TGTGCCAGCAGCCAGAGACTCAATCAGCCCCAGCATTTT
TRBD2	NA	15	TRBJ2-7	TRBV7-7	CASSVSSGGYYEQYF	TGTGCTAGCAGCGTTTCTAGCGGGGGTTACTACGAGCAGTACTTC
TRBD2	few	15	TRBJ2-2	TRBV19	CASRRGLDHPPALFF	TGTGCCAGTAGGAGGGGACTAGACCACCCCCCCGCTCTGTTTTTT
NA	NA	13	TRBJ1-6	TRBV7-2	CASNPGHLSPLHF	TGTGCCAGCAACCCGGGACACCTTTCACCCCTCCACTTT
TRBD1	few	14	TRBJ2-2	TRBV2	CANLGQGANGELFF	TGTGCCAACCTCGGACAGGGGGCAAACGGGGAGCTGTTTTTT
NA	NA	15	TRBJ2-1	TRBV27	CASSPDSNGYNEQFF	TGTGCCAGCAGTCCCGACAGCAATGGGTACAATGAGCAGTTCTTC
NA	NA	14	TRBJ2-5	TRBV4-2	CASSQDTGWETQYF	TGTGCCAGCAGCCAAGATACAGGGTGGGAGACCCAGTACTTC
NA	NA	13	TRBJ2-5	TRBV7-3	CASSLGAQETQYF	TGTGCCAGCAGCTTGGGGGCCCAAGAGACCCAGTACTTC
NA	NA	15	TRBJ2-1	TRBV4-1	CASSQDQGGYNEQFF	TGCGCCAGCAGCCAAGATCAAGGGGGATACAATGAGCAGTTCTTC
TRBD1	NA	16	TRBJ1-2	TRBV3-1/TRBV3-2	CASSRGQGRSNYGYTF	TGTGCCAGCAGTCGCGGACAGGGGCGGTCTAACTATGGCTACACCTTC
TRBD2	NA	16	TRBJ2-6	TRBV19	CASSIGGSRGANVLTF	TGTGCCAGTAGTATTGGCGGGAGTAGAGGGGCCAACGTCCTGACTTTC
NA	NA	14	TRBJ1-2	TRBV28	CATQRDTTNYGYTF	TGTGCCACCCAACGGGACACAACTAACTATGGCTACACCTTC
TRBD2	NA	15	TRBJ2-7	TRBV11-2	CASSPGTSGTYEQYF	TGTGCCAGCAGCCCTGGGACTAGCGGGACCTACGAGCAGTACTTC
TRBD1	NA	15	TRBJ2-7	TRBV2	CASSGRDRVTYEQYF	TGTGCCAGCAGTGGGCGGGACAGGGTAACCTACGAGCAGTACTTC
NA	NA	15	TRBJ2-5	TRBV5-8	CASSLGRTLEETQYF	TGTGCCAGCAGCCTGGGGAGGACCCTAGAGGAGACCCAGTACTTC
NA	NA	14	TRBJ1-3	TRBV27	CASSPGFSGNTIYF	TGTGCCAGCAGTCCAGGGTTCTCTGGAAACACCATATATTTT
TRBD2	NA	15	TRBJ2-7	TRBV5-5	CASSLIGTSLYEQYF	TGTGCCAGCAGCCTAATCGGGACTAGCCTTTACGAGCAGTACTTC
NA	NA	15	TRBJ1-2	TRBV18	CASSPPGTTRFGYTF	TGTGCCAGCTCACCACCGGGGACAACTCGCTTCGGCTACACCTTC
TRBD1	NA	16	TRBJ2-2	TRBV19	CASSFGTGMDTGELFF	TGTGCCAGTAGTTTCGGGACAGGGATGGACACCGGGGAGCTGTTTTTT
NA	NA	13	TRBJ2-3	TRBV7-2	CASSFDFTDTQYF	TGTGCCAGCAGCTTCGACTTCACAGATACGCAGTATTTT
TRBD1	NA	14	TRBJ2-7	TRBV2	CASRAGGKAYEQYF	TGTGCCAGCAGAGCAGGGGGTAAAGCTTACGAGCAGTACTTC